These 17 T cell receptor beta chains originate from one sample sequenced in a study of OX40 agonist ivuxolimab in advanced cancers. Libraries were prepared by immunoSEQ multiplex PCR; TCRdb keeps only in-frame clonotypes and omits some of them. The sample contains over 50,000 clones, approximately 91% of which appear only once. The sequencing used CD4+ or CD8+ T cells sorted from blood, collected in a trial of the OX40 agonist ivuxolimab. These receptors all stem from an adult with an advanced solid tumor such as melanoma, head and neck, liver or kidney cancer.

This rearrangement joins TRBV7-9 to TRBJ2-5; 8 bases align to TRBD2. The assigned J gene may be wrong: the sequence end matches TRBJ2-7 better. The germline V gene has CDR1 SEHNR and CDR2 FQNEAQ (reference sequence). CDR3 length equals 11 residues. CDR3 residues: CASRGGGEQYF. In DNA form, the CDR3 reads TGTGCCAGCCGGGGGGGCGGCGAGCAGTACTTC.

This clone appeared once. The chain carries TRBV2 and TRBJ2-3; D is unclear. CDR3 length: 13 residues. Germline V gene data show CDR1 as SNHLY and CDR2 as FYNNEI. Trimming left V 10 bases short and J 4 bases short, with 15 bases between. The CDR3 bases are TGTGCCATCCCGACTGGACGGTCAGATACGCAGTATTTT. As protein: CAIPTGRSDTQYF.

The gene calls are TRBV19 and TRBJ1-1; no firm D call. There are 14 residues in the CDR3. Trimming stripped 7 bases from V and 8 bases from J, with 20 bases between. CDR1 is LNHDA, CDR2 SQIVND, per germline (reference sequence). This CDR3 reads CASTRPNRPVEAFF. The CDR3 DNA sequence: TGTGCCAGTACCCGACCCAATCGGCCGGTGGAAGCTTTCTTT.

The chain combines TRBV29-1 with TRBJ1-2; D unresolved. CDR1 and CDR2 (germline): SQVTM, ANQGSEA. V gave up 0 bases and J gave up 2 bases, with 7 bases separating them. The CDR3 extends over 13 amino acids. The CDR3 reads CSVEDSRNYGYTF. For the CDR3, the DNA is TGCAGCGTTGAAGATTCGAGAAACTATGGCTACACCTTC.

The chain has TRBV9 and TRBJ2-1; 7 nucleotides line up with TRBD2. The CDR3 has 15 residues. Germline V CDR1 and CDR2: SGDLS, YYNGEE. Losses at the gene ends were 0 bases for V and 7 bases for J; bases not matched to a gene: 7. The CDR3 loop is CASSVVAGVTNEQFF. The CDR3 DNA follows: TGTGCCAGCAGCGTAGTGGCGGGAGTTACTAATGAGCAGTTCTTC. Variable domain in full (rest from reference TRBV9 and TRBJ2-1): DSGVTQTPKHLITATGQRVTLRCSPRSGDLSVYWYQQSLDQGLQFLIQYYNGEERAKGNILERFSAQQFPDLHSELNLSSLELGDSALYFCASSVVAGVTNEQFFGPGTRLTVL.

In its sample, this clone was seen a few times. Written as DNA, the CDR3 is TGTGCCAGCAGTGATGGGGACAGGGGCACAGATACGCAGTATTTT. Its translation is CASSDGDRGTDTQYF. The J gene is TRBJ2-3, the V gene TRBV9; TRBD1 aligns across 9 bases. Per the germline V gene, CDR1 is SGDLS and CDR2 is YYNGEE. The CDR3 runs to 15 residues. J was trimmed by 1 base and V by 5 bases; bases with no gene match: 5.

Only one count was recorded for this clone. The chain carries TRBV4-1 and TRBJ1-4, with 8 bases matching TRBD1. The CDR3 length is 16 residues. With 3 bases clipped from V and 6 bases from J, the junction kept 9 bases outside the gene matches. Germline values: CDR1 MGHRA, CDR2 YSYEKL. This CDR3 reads CASSQGLDRVDEKLFF. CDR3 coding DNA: TGCGCCAGCAGCCAGGGCCTGGACAGGGTAGATGAAAAACTGTTTTTT.

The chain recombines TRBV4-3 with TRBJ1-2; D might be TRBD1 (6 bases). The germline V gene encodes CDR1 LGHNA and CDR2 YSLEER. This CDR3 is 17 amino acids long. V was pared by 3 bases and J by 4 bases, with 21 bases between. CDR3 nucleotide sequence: TGCGCCAGCAGCCAGGGGGCTTCCGGGGGCGCTTCCTATGGCTACACCTTC. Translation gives CASSQGASGGASYGYTF.

The CDR3 loop is CATHQNYYGYTF. DNA for the CDR3: TGTGCCACCCACCAAAACTACTATGGCTACACCTTC. This rearrangement joins TRBV19 to TRBJ1-2; D unclear. The CDR3 is made up of 12 amino acids. Germline lookup yields CDR1 LNHDA and CDR2 SQIVND (reference sequence). The V gene lost 10 bases and the J gene lost 3 bases, with 12 bases spanning the gap.

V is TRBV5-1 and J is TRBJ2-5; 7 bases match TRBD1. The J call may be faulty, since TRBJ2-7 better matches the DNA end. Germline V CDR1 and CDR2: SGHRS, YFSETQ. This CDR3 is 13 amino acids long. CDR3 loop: CASSLNRGNEQYF. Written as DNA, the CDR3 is TGCGCCAGCAGCTTGAACAGGGGTAACGAGCAGTACTTC.

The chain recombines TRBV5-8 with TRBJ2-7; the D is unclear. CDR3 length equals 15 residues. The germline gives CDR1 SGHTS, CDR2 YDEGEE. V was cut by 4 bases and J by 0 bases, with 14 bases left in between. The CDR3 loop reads CASSPPDTFSYEQYF. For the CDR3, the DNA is TGTGCCAGCAGCCCGCCCGACACATTCTCCTACGAGCAGTACTTC.

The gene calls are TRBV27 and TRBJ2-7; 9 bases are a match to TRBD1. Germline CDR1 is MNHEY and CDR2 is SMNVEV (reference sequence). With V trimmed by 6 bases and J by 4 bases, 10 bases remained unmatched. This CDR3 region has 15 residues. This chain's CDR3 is CASSSSNRGLYEQYF. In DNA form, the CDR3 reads TGTGCCAGCAGCTCCTCCAACAGGGGGCTTTACGAGCAGTACTTC.

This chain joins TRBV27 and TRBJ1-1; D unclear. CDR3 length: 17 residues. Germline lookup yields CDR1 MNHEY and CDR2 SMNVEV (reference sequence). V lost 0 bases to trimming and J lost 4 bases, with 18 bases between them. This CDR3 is CASSLSAYTLPGTEAFF. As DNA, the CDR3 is TGTGCCAGCAGTTTATCGGCGTACACCTTACCTGGCACTGAAGCTTTCTTT.

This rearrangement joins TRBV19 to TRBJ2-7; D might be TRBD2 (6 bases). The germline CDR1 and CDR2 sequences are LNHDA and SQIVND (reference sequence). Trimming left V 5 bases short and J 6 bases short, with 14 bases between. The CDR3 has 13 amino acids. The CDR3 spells CASSYRGTSEQYF. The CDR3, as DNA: TGTGCCAGTAGTTACCGGGGGACGAGCGAGCAGTACTTC.

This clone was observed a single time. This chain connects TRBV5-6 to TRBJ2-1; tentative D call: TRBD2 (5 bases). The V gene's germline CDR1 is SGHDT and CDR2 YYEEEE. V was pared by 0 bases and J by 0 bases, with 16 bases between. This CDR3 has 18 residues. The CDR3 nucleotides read TGTGCCAGCAGCTTGGGGGTAGGAGGCCTAAGCTCCTACAATGAGCAGTTCTTC. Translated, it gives CASSLGVGGLSSYNEQFF.

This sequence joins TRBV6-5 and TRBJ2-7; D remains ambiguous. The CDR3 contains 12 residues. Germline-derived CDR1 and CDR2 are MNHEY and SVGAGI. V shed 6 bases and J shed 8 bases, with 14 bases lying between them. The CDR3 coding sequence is TGTGCCAGCAGCCTGGATGAGGAGAAGCAGTACTTC. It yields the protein CASSLDEEKQYF.

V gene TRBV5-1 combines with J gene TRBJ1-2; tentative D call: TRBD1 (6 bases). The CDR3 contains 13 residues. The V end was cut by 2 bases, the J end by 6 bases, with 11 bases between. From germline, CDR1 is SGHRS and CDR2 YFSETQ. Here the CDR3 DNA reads TGCGCCAGCAGCTTTGGAGGGGGTGATGGCTACACCTTC. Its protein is CASSFGGGDGYTF.